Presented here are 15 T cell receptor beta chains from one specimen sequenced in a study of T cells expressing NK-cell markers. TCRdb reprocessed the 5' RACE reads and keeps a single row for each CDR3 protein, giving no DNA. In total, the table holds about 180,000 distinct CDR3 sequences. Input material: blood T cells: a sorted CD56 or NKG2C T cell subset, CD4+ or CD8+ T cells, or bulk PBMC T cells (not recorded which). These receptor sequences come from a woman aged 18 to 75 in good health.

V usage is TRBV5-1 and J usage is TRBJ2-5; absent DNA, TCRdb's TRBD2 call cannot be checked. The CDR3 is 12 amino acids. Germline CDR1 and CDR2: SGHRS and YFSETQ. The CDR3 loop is CASTPGGETQYF.

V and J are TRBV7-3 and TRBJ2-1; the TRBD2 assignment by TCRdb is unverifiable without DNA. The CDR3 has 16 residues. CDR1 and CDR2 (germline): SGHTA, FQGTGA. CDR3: CASSLGGLAGNNEQFF.

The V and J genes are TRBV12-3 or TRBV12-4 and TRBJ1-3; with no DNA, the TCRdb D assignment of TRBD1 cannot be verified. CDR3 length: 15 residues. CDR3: CASSRQVLSGNTIYF.

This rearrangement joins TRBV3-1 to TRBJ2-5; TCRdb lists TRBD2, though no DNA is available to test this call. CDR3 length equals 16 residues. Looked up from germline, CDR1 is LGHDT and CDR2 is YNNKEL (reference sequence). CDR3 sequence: CASSKRRTSYQETQYF.

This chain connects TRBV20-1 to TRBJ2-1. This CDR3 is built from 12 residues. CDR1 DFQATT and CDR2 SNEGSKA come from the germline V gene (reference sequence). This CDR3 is CSARAWVSEQFF.

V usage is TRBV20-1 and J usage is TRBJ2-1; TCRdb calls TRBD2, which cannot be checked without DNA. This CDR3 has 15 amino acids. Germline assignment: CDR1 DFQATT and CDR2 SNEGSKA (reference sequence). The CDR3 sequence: CSAPGGSGAYNEQFF.

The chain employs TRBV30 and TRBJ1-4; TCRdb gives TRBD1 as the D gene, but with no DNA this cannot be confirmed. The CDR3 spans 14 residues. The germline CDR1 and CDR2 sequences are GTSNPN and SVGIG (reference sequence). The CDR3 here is CAWSRQGSNEKLFF.

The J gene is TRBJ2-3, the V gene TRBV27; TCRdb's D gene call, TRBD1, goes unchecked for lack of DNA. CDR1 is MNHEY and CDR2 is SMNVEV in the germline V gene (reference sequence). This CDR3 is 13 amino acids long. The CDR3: CASMARSTDTQYF.

The CDR3 loop is CSARPPGGNEQFF. V is TRBV20-1 and J is TRBJ2-1; TCRdb's D gene call, TRBD1, goes unchecked for lack of DNA. Germline values: CDR1 DFQATT, CDR2 SNEGSKA (reference sequence). The CDR3 has 13 amino acids.

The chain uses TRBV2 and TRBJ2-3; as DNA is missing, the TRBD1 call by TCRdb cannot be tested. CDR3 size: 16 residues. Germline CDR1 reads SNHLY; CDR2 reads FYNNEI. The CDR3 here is CASSDKRQRDTDTQYF. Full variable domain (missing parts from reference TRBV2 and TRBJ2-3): EPEVTQTPSHQVTQMGQEVILRCVPISNHLYFYWYRQILGQKVEFLVSFYNNEISEKSEIFDDQFSVERPDGSNFTLKIRSTKLEDSAMYFCASSDKRQRDTDTQYFGPGTRLTVL.

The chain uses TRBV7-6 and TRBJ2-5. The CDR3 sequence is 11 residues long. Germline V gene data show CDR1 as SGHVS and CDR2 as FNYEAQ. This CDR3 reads CASSSYETQYF.

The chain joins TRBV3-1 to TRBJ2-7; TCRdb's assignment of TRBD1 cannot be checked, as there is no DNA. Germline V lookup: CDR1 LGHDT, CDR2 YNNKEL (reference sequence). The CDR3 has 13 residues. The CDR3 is CASSLKGVYEQYF.

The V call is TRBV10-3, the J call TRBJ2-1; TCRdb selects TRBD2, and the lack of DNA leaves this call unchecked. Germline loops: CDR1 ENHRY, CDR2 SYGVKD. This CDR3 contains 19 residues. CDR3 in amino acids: CAISESPITGTSVRNEQFF.

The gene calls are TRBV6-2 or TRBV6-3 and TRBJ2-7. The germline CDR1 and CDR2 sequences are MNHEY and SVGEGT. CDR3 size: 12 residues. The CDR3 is CASLHDSGEQYF.

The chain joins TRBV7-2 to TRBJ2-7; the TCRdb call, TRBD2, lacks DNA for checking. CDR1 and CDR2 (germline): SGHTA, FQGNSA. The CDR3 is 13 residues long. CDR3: CASSFQHEGEQYF. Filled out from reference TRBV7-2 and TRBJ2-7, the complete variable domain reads GAGVSQSPSNKVTEKGKDVELRCDPISGHTALYWYRQSLGQGLEFLIYFQGNSAPDKSGLPSDRFSAERTGGSVSTLTIQRTQQEDSAVYLCASSFQHEGEQYFGPGTRLTVT.